The 32 T cell receptor beta chains below were found in one sample sequenced in a study of control samples from healthy donors and cancer patients. This table comes from immunoSEQ multiplex PCR, and its TCRdb copy is limited to in-frame clones, with some not included. The sample holds about 220,000 clones, roughly 94% seen once. The specimen sequenced was blood. All receptors come from a man aged 50 to 60 in good health.

This clone was seen once. V and J are TRBV10-3 and TRBJ1-2; 7 bases align to TRBD1. V lost 0 bases, J lost 6 bases, and 7 bases stayed unmatched. The CDR3 sequence is 15 residues long. From germline, CDR1 is ENHRY and CDR2 SYGVKD. CDR3 nucleotide sequence: TGTGCCATCAGTGAGTCCAAGGGAGGGGGCGATGGCTACACCTTC. It yields the protein CAISESKGGGDGYTF.

The rearrangement links TRBV5-6 to TRBJ1-4, with D perhaps TRBD1 (5 bases). Trimming removed 2 bases from V and 5 bases from J, with 10 bases in between. Germline V lookup: CDR1 SGHDT, CDR2 YYEEEE. The CDR3 runs 14 residues. This CDR3 is CASSLGVRNEKLFF. CDR3 sequence (DNA): TGTGCCAGCAGCTTAGGGGTCCGAAATGAAAAACTGTTTTTT.

This rearrangement joins TRBV4-3 to TRBJ1-6; TRBD1 might be the D (5 bases). Germline V gene lookup returns CDR1 LGHNA and CDR2 YSLEER. The CDR3 totals 18 residues. The ends were cut back, 4 bases at V and 0 bases at J, with 16 bases in the middle. In DNA, the CDR3 is TGCGCCAGCAGCCCAAGAGGATCAGGGAGCTCCTATAATTCACCCCTCCACTTT. Its protein is CASSPRGSGSSYNSPLHF.

The chain carries TRBV3-1 (or the pseudogene TRBV3-2) and TRBJ1-5, with D tentatively TRBD1 (6 bases). Germline loops: CDR1 LGHDT, CDR2 YNNKEL (reference sequence). The CDR3 covers 17 residues. V dropped 4 bases and J dropped 1 base, with 17 bases sitting between them. CDR3 residues: CASSLGGGRISNQPQHF. The CDR3 DNA reads as TGTGCCAGCAGCCTAGGGGGGGGCAGGATCAGCAATCAGCCCCAGCATTTT.

The V call is TRBV28, the J call TRBJ1-6; a weak D match, TRBD1 (5 bases). Trimming removed 5 bases at V and 10 bases at J, with 15 bases between. The CDR3 loop spans 14 amino acids. Germline CDR1 is MDHEN and CDR2 is SYDVKM. CDR3 in amino acids: CASSGPGPGSPLHF. For the CDR3, the DNA is TGTGCCAGCAGTGGACCGGGGCCGGGATCACCCCTCCACTTT.

V is TRBV19 and J is TRBJ1-5; no reliable D call. CDR3 length equals 16 residues. Germline-derived CDR1 and CDR2 are LNHDA and SQIVND (reference sequence). Trimming stripped 5 bases from V and 2 bases from J, with 16 bases between. The CDR3, as DNA: TGTGCCAGTAGTCAAAACGGACTCTTGGGCAATCAGCCCCAGCATTTT. This translates into CASSQNGLLGNQPQHF. The variable domain in full, completed from reference TRBV19 and TRBJ1-5, reads DGGITQSPKYLFRKEGQNVTLSCEQNLNHDAMYWYRQDPGQGLRLIYYSQIVNDFQKGDIAEGYSVSREKKESFPLTVTSAQKNPTAFYLCASSQNGLLGNQPQHFGDGTRLSIL.

The V and J genes are TRBV10-3 and TRBJ2-3; 7 nucleotides line up with TRBD1. This CDR3 region has 14 residues. V shed 11 bases and J 3 bases; nucleotides not matched to a gene: 11. Germline-derived CDR1 and CDR2 are ENHRY and SYGVKD. The CDR3 loop is CALKPGQMTDTQYF. In nucleotides, the CDR3 is TGTGCCCTTAAGCCGGGACAGATGACAGATACGCAGTATTTT.

J is TRBJ2-7 and V is TRBV6-1; possible D gene TRBD1, 7 bases. There are 15 residues in the CDR3. Trimming cost V 2 bases and J 6 bases, with 17 bases left between them. Germline values: CDR1 MNHNS, CDR2 SASEGT. The CDR3 loop reads CASSEIAGQLSEQYF. Here the CDR3 DNA reads TGTGCCAGCAGTGAAATTGCGGGACAGCTCTCCGAGCAGTACTTC.

This rearrangement joins TRBV6-1 to TRBJ2-2, with D maybe TRBD1 (7 bases). This CDR3 region has 14 residues. Between the trimmed V and J ends, which lost 2 bases and 7 bases, there was a span of 11 bases. Germline assignment: CDR1 MNHNS and CDR2 SASEGT. CDR3 sequence: CASSEQGGLGELFF. For the CDR3, the DNA is TGTGCCAGCAGTGAACAGGGGGGCCTCGGGGAGCTGTTTTTT.

This clone was picked up one time. The rearrangement uses TRBV6-5 and TRBJ1-2; D call uncertain. There are 14 residues in the CDR3. The germline V gene has CDR1 MNHEY and CDR2 SVGAGI. Trimming took 6 bases from V and 0 from J, leaving 11 bases between them. CDR3 region: CASREDGPNYGYTF. As DNA, the CDR3 is TGTGCCAGCAGGGAGGACGGCCCTAACTATGGCTACACCTTC.

The V call is TRBV7-8, the J call TRBJ1-1; 9 bases align to TRBD1. The J segment lost 10 bases and the V segment lost 2 bases, leaving 5 bases of the junction unmatched. Germline V gene sequence: CDR1 SGHVS, CDR2 FQNEAQ. The CDR3 has 13 amino acids. The CDR3 region has the DNA TGTGCCAGCAGCTTACTACAGGGGGCTGGAGCTTTCTTT. Amino acids: CASSLLQGAGAFF.

This rearrangement joins TRBV11-1 to TRBJ1-5; a weak D match, TRBD1 (5 bases). CDR1 is SGHAT, CDR2 FQDESV, per germline (reference sequence). This CDR3 contains 13 residues. V lost 1 base to trimming and J lost 5 bases, with 6 bases between them. CDR3 sequence (DNA): TGTGCCAGCAGCTTAGGCAGGGATCAGCCCCAGCATTTT. Translated: CASSLGRDQPQHF. Full variable domain (outside the CDR3, taken from reference TRBV11-1 and TRBJ1-5): EAEVAQSPRYKITEKSQAVAFWCDPISGHATLYWYRQILGQGPELLVQFQDESVVDDSQLPKDRFSAERLKGVDSTLKIQPAELGDSAMYLCASSLGRDQPQHFGDGTRLSIL.

The V gene is TRBV28, the J gene TRBJ1-2; D is uncertain. Germline assignment: CDR1 MDHEN and CDR2 SYDVKM. Trimming removed 4 bases at V and 4 bases at J, with 7 bases between. The CDR3 length is 12 residues. The CDR3 here is CASSSELYGYTF. CDR3 in DNA: TGTGCCAGCAGTTCGGAACTCTATGGCTACACCTTC.

The chain recombines TRBV6-2 or TRBV6-3 with TRBJ2-2; the D is unclear. Trimming shortened V by 2 bases and J by 2 bases, and 12 bases separated the two germline ends. The CDR3 covers 16 residues. The V gene's germline CDR1 is MNHEY and CDR2 SVGEGT. The CDR3 bases are TGTGCCAGCAGTTACGGACGGAATTTTAACACCGGGGAGCTGTTTTTT. Its translation is CASSYGRNFNTGELFF.

The V call is TRBV24-1, the J call TRBJ1-1; the D gene is possibly TRBD1 (6 bases). Trimming removed 4 bases from V and 10 bases from J, with 15 bases in between. CDR1 and CDR2 (germline): KGHDR, SFDVKD. There are 13 residues in the CDR3. The CDR3 DNA follows: TGTGCCACCAGTGACAAGGGACATCAGGGAGCTTTCTTT. Translation: CATSDKGHQGAFF.

This chain joins TRBV12-3 or TRBV12-4 and TRBJ1-5; perhaps TRBD1 as D (5 bases). V dropped 5 bases and J dropped 9 bases, with 14 bases sitting between them. The CDR3 has 13 residues. This chain's CDR3 is CASSGTGRGPQHF. The DNA of the CDR3 is TGTGCCAGCAGTGGGACTGGGAGAGGGCCCCAGCATTTT.

In this sample, this clone turned up once. The V and J genes are TRBV11-2 and TRBJ2-7, with 10 nucleotides matching TRBD2. V was pared by 3 bases and J by 3 bases, with 5 bases of the junction left unmatched. Germline V gene sequence: CDR1 SGHAT, CDR2 FQNNGV. The CDR3 runs 15 residues. The CDR3 loop reads CASSFPSGGVYEQYF. Here the CDR3 DNA reads TGTGCCAGCAGCTTCCCTAGCGGGGGAGTCTACGAGCAGTACTTC.

V and J are TRBV7-9 and TRBJ1-1; possible D gene TRBD1, 5 bases. V was trimmed by 6 bases and J by 10 bases, leaving 12 bases between them. The germline gives CDR1 SEHNR, CDR2 FQNEAQ (reference sequence). This CDR3 comprises 11 residues. CDR3 sequence: CASSPGSGAFF. DNA for the CDR3: TGTGCCAGCAGTCCAGGGTCTGGAGCTTTCTTT.

The J gene is TRBJ2-7, the V gene TRBV2, with D uncertain. Trimming left V 6 bases short and J 7 bases short, with 16 bases between. This CDR3 has 13 amino acids. CDR1 and CDR2 (germline): SNHLY, FYNNEI. This CDR3 is CASSLMGRAEQYV. In DNA form, the CDR3 reads TGTGCCAGCAGCCTGATGGGCCGGGCAGAGCAGTACGTC.

V is TRBV5-1 and J is TRBJ2-7, with D maybe TRBD1 (6 bases). V was clipped by 0 bases and J by 4 bases, with 11 bases between them. Germline loops: CDR1 SGHRS, CDR2 YFSETQ. The CDR3 loop spans 14 amino acids. CDR3 residues: CASSLVGGWYEQYF. Written as DNA, the CDR3 is TGCGCCAGCAGCTTGGTTGGGGGCTGGTACGAGCAGTACTTC. Full variable domain (missing parts from reference TRBV5-1 and TRBJ2-7): KAGVTQTPRYLIKTRGQQVTLSCSPISGHRSVSWYQQTPGQGLQFLFEYFSETQRNKGNFPGRFSGRQFSNSRSEMNVSTLELGDSALYLCASSLVGGWYEQYFGPGTRLTVT.

The chain combines TRBV12-5 with TRBJ2-1; 10 positions match TRBD2. Trimming removed 5 bases from V and 6 bases from J; junction bases left unmatched: 10. The CDR3 runs to 16 residues. From germline, CDR1 is LGHNT and CDR2 FRNRAP. DNA for the CDR3: TGTGCTAGTGGTACGACCACTAGCGGGGCGGCCAATGAGCAGTTCTTC. It is translated as CASGTTTSGAANEQFF.

This sequence joins TRBV3-1 (or the pseudogene TRBV3-2) and TRBJ2-1, with D perhaps assigned TRBD1 or TRBD2 (6 bases each). CDR1 and CDR2 (germline): LGHDT, YNNKEL (reference sequence). The V end was cut by 0 bases, the J end by 8 bases, with 14 bases between. This CDR3 spans 15 amino acids. DNA for the CDR3: TGTGCCAGCAGCCAAGATCTGGGGGGCAGGGATGAGCAGTTCTTC. Protein sequence: CASSQDLGGRDEQFF.

This clone is a singleton in its sample. The chain uses TRBV5-6 and TRBJ2-7, with a tentative D call TRBD2 (7 bases). Looked up from germline, CDR1 is SGHDT and CDR2 is YYEEEE. V shed 4 bases and J shed 2 bases, with 13 bases lying between them. The CDR3 totals 14 residues. The DNA for the CDR3 is TGTGCCAGCAGCAGGGGGGGGAGGACCTACGAGCAGTACGTC. Translation gives CASSRGGRTYEQYV.

This clone appeared a few times. The chain uses TRBV18 and TRBJ1-1, with D perhaps TRBD1 (5 bases). The CDR3 totals 13 residues. Germline V gives CDR1 KGHSH, CDR2 LQKENI. V dropped 2 bases and J dropped 3 bases, with 7 bases sitting between them. CDR3 sequence reads: CASSPSGDTEAFF. For the CDR3, the DNA is TGTGCCAGCTCACCATCGGGGGACACTGAAGCTTTCTTT.

The chain joins TRBV28 to TRBJ1-1, with D possibly matching TRBD1 (5 bases). The CDR3 runs 13 residues. Per germline, CDR1 MDHEN and CDR2 SYDVKM. V lost 7 bases and J lost 1, with 10 bases in between. This CDR3 reads CASMGQPNTEAFF. The CDR3 DNA reads as TGTGCCAGCATGGGGCAGCCGAACACTGAAGCTTTCTTT. The variable domain in full, completed from reference TRBV28 and TRBJ1-1, reads DVKVTQSSRYLVKRTGEKVFLECVQDMDHENMFWYRQDPGLGLRLIYFSYDVKMKEKGDIPEGYSVSREKKERFSLILESASTNQTSMYLCASMGQPNTEAFFGQGTRLTVV.

The CDR3 reads CASSLDPGVGTEAFF. The CDR3 region has the DNA TGTGCCAGCAGCTTGGATCCGGGAGTTGGAACTGAAGCTTTCTTT. The gene calls are TRBV5-4 and TRBJ1-1; D call uncertain. This CDR3 has 15 amino acids. V was cut by 0 bases and J by 5 bases, with 14 bases left in between. Germline CDR1 SGHNT, CDR2 YYREEE (reference sequence).

The chain uses TRBV3-1 (or the pseudogene TRBV3-2) and TRBJ1-6, with 10 bases fitting TRBD1. In germline, CDR1 is LGHDT, CDR2 YNNKEL (reference sequence). The CDR3 contains 16 residues. V dropped 1 base and J dropped 5; count of bases not matched to a gene: 2. CDR3 loop: CASSQGTGGNNSPLHF. In DNA form, the CDR3 reads TGTGCCAGCAGCCAAGGGACAGGGGGTAATAATTCACCCCTCCACTTT.

This chain uses TRBV29-1 with TRBJ1-2, with TRBD1 identical over 7 bases. After removal of 4 bases from V and 1 base from J, the junction contained 6 bases not matched to a gene. Germline V lookup: CDR1 SQVTM, CDR2 ANQGSEA. The CDR3 contains 14 residues. The CDR3 DNA follows: TGCAGCGTTGTCGAGGGGGCTAGTAACTATGGCTACACCTTC. Amino acid sequence: CSVVEGASNYGYTF.

The CDR3 is CASSQDRSYNEQFF. The CDR3 nucleotides are TGTGCCAGCAGCCAAGACAGGTCTTACAATGAGCAGTTCTTC. V and J are TRBV4-2 and TRBJ2-1, with no clear D. V shed 0 bases and J shed 4 bases, with 7 bases lying between them. The CDR3 extends over 14 amino acids. Germline lookup yields CDR1 LGHNA and CDR2 YNFKEQ.

This chain joins TRBV14 and TRBJ1-1; possible D gene TRBD1, 6 bases. CDR1 is SGHDN and CDR2 is FVKESK in the germline V gene. CDR3 length equals 15 residues. The V and J ends lost 4 bases and 5 bases respectively, with 17 bases between them. The CDR3 region has the DNA TGTGCCAGCAGCCGACAACAGGGAGAGGGGACTGAAGCTTTCTTT. Translation: CASSRQQGEGTEAFF.

The rearrangement joins TRBV6-1 to TRBJ1-4, with D perhaps TRBD1 (6 bases). Germline V gene data show CDR1 as MNHNS and CDR2 as SASEGT. CDR3 length: 16 amino acids. Trimming removed 4 bases from V and 0 bases from J, with 12 bases in between. In DNA, the CDR3 is TGTGCCAGCAGTGGATTGGGGGGCTCAACTAATGAAAAACTGTTTTTT. This translates into CASSGLGGSTNEKLFF.

The rearrangement uses TRBV28 and TRBJ2-2; weak D call: TRBD1 (6 bases). CDR1 is MDHEN and CDR2 is SYDVKM in the germline V gene. V lost 3 bases, J lost 8 bases, and 19 bases lay in between. The CDR3 is 16 residues long. In DNA form, the CDR3 reads TGTGCCAGCAGTTTCCACCAGGGGTCAGGGTTGGGGGAGCTGTTTTTT. Its translation: CASSFHQGSGLGELFF.